The 31 T cell receptor beta chains below all came from one sample that was sequenced in a study of T-cell memory formation after mild COVID-19. TCRdb independently ran MiXCR on the 5' RACE reads; one entry per CDR3 protein. Of hundreds of thousands of distinct CDR3 sequences in the sample, approximately 16% were seen once. The sequencing sample was made of PBMCs or a T cell subset sorted from them (not recorded which). These TCRs come from a young man who had mild COVID-19 (a few samples of this study predate the infection). Cell type and time point are not known.

The chain joins TRBV19 to TRBJ1-6; the match to TRBD1 covers 7 bases. V gave up 3 bases and J gave up 8 bases; unmatched junction bases: 10. Germline CDR1 and CDR2: LNHDA and SQIVND (reference sequence). The CDR3 has 16 residues. For the CDR3, the DNA is TGTGCCAGTAGTATCGGACAGGCCCCGGCATATTCACCCCTCCACTTT. Translation: CASSIGQAPAYSPLHF.

This clonotype was counted many times. The CDR3 nucleotides are TGTGCCAGCAGCTCCGGGACAGGGTACTACGAGCAGTACTTC. Translated: CASSSGTGYYEQYF. The V gene is TRBV7-2, the J gene TRBJ2-7; 9 positions agree with TRBD1. The J segment lost 3 bases and the V segment lost 4 bases, leaving 4 bases of the junction unmatched. Germline CDR1 reads SGHTA; CDR2 reads FQGNSA. This CDR3 is 14 amino acids long.

This clonotype was observed a handful of times. The chain combines TRBV7-2 with TRBJ2-2; TRBD2 might be the D (6 bases). The germline V gene encodes CDR1 SGHTA and CDR2 FQGNSA. The CDR3 sequence is 14 residues long. With 6 bases removed from V and 0 bases from J, the gap between germline ends came to 8 bases. The CDR3 region is CASRWDSNTGELFF. CDR3 coding DNA: TGTGCCAGCAGATGGGACTCGAACACCGGGGAGCTGTTTTTT.

This clonotype was counted ten times or more. This chain uses TRBV20-1 with TRBJ2-5, with a tentative D call TRBD2 (6 bases). CDR1 DFQATT and CDR2 SNEGSKA come from the germline V gene (reference sequence). This CDR3 comprises 11 residues. The V and J ends lost 2 bases and 10 bases respectively, with 11 bases between them. The CDR3 region has the DNA TGCAGTGCTAGAAGGAGGGGCGGCCAGTACTTC. It encodes CSARRRGGQYF.

This clonotype was detected a few times. The chain joins TRBV7-6 to TRBJ2-6; D might be TRBD1 (6 bases). The CDR3 loop spans 19 amino acids. The V gene lost 1 base and the J gene lost 3 bases, with 19 bases spanning the gap. Per the germline V gene, CDR1 is SGHVS and CDR2 is FNYEAQ. CDR3 nucleotides: TGTGCCAGCAGCTTAGTAACAGGGCGGTTATATAGTGGGGCCAACGTCCTGACTTTC. Its protein is CASSLVTGRLYSGANVLTF.

This clonotype has only a few counts. V is TRBV5-6 and J is TRBJ2-3, with D perhaps TRBD1 (6 bases). Trimming took off 1 base at V and 1 base at J, with 13 bases between the two ends. Per the germline V gene, CDR1 is SGHDT and CDR2 is YYEEEE. The CDR3 has 16 amino acids. CDR3 sequence reads: CASSLLGAVGTDTQYF. CDR3 in DNA: TGTGCCAGCAGCTTGCTGGGGGCGGTGGGCACAGATACGCAGTATTTT.

This clonotype was seen a few times. The chain uses TRBV2 and TRBJ2-1; D call uncertain. Germline values: CDR1 SNHLY, CDR2 FYNNEI. The germline V and J ends were trimmed by 4 bases and 5 bases, with 18 bases remaining between them. The CDR3 contains 16 residues. The CDR3 loop is CASSALYNTEDNEQFF. CDR3 nucleotides: TGTGCCAGCAGTGCCCTCTACAATACAGAGGACAATGAGCAGTTCTTC.

This clonotype was detected only a few times. The chain links TRBV11-2 to TRBJ2-3; D uncertain. The CDR3 contains 12 residues. Trimming pared 8 bases from V and 4 bases from J, leaving 10 bases between. Germline CDR1 and CDR2: SGHAT and FQNNGV. The CDR3 DNA reads TGTGCCAGCTGGGCTAGACCAGATACGCAGTATTTT. It codes for CASWARPDTQYF.

The V gene is TRBV7-3, the J gene TRBJ2-3; no definite D call. CDR1 is SGHTA, CDR2 FQGTGA, per germline. V was pared by 1 base and J by 4 bases, with 6 bases between. The CDR3 runs 13 residues. CDR3 in DNA: TGTGCCAGCAGCTTAAATGGGGCAGATACGCAGTATTTT. Translated, it gives CASSLNGADTQYF.

This clonotype has a count of ten or more. CDR3 sequence: CASSDPPGMYGYTF. The CDR3 DNA follows: TGTGCCAGCAGCGACCCCCCGGGGATGTATGGCTACACCTTC. The V and J genes are TRBV7-2 and TRBJ1-2; D gene uncertain. CDR1 is SGHTA and CDR2 is FQGNSA in the germline V gene. This CDR3 is built from 14 residues. V was cut by 5 bases and J by 5 bases, with 15 bases left in between.

The chain combines TRBV7-2 with TRBJ2-3; 9 bases line up with TRBD2. Germline V gene data show CDR1 as SGHTA and CDR2 as FQGNSA. The CDR3 runs 15 residues. V was clipped by 2 bases and J by 6 bases; unmatched bases: 6. Written as DNA, the CDR3 is TGTGCCAGCAGCTTAATAGCGGGGGCGGGGGATACGCAGTATTTT. Translated, it gives CASSLIAGAGDTQYF.

This clonotype was observed a handful of times. The chain recombines TRBV10-3 with TRBJ2-7; no definite D call. CDR1 and CDR2 (germline): ENHRY, SYGVKD. The CDR3 has 14 amino acids. V was pared by 0 bases and J by 7 bases, with 13 bases between. The CDR3: CAISESLERREQYV. As DNA, the CDR3 is TGTGCCATCAGTGAGTCGCTGGAGCGACGGGAGCAGTACGTC.

This clonotype was picked up a small number of times. This rearrangement joins TRBV9 to TRBJ1-2; no clear D gene. This CDR3 has 15 amino acids. The germline gives CDR1 SGDLS, CDR2 YYNGEE. Trimming removed 0 bases from V and 0 bases from J, with 9 bases in between. In nucleotides, the CDR3 is TGTGCCAGCAGCGTAGGAGGGCCCACTAACTATGGCTACACCTTC. The encoded protein is CASSVGGPTNYGYTF.

This clonotype was detected only a few times. The genes are TRBV6-2 or TRBV6-3 and TRBJ2-5; either TRBD1 or TRBD2 may supply D (5 bases each). Germline CDR1 reads MNHEY; CDR2 reads SVGEGT. V lost 5 bases and J 5 bases, leaving 12 bases between the germline ends. This CDR3 region has 13 residues. In DNA, the CDR3 is TGTGCCAGCAGTGGACACGGGACGGAGACCCAGTACTTC. As protein: CASSGHGTETQYF.

This clonotype showed up just a few times. One end of the junction fails to match germline, which may point to a read error. The V call is TRBV2, the J call TRBJ2-5; possible D gene TRBD1, 5 bases. Germline assignment: CDR1 SNHLY and CDR2 FYNNEI. This CDR3 has 11 residues. CDR3 region: CASSEGGNKFF. The CDR3 bases are TGTGCCAGCAGTGAAGGGGGCAACAAGTTCTTC.

This clonotype was recorded a few times. The V and J genes are TRBV5-6 and TRBJ1-2; a possible D gene is TRBD1 (6 bases). V lost 0 bases to trimming and J lost 4 bases, with 7 bases between them. The V gene's germline CDR1 is SGHDT and CDR2 YYEEEE. CDR3 length: 13 residues. CDR3 sequence reads: CASSLGGGYGYTF. For the CDR3, the DNA is TGTGCCAGCAGCTTGGGAGGGGGCTATGGCTACACCTTC.

This clonotype appeared a few times. J is TRBJ2-1 and V is TRBV28; tentative D call: TRBD1 (7 bases). CDR1 and CDR2 from the germline V gene are MDHEN and SYDVKM. This CDR3 is built from 16 residues. Trimming cost V 5 bases and J 8 bases, with 22 bases left between them. The CDR3 loop is CASSLPPPGGPYEQFF. DNA for the CDR3: TGTGCCAGCAGTCTCCCTCCTCCAGGGGGGCCCTATGAGCAGTTCTTC.

The CDR3 loop is CASNPEGTRIKTEQFF. In nucleotides, the CDR3 is TGCGCCAGCAACCCTGAAGGTACTAGGATTAAAACTGAGCAGTTCTTC. V usage is TRBV5-1 and J usage is TRBJ2-1; TRBD2 might be the D (5 bases). The CDR3 has 16 amino acids. With 6 bases removed from V and 9 bases from J, the gap between germline ends came to 25 bases. Germline V gene data show CDR1 as SGHRS and CDR2 as YFSETQ. The full variable domain, in which reference TRBV5-1 and TRBJ2-1 provide the parts outside the CDR3, is KAGVTQTPRYLIKTRGQQVTLSCSPISGHRSVSWYQQTPGQGLQFLFEYFSETQRNKGNFPGRFSGRQFSNSRSEMNVSTLELGDSALYLCASNPEGTRIKTEQFFGPGTRLTVL.

This clonotype was observed many times. This rearrangement joins TRBV4-1 to TRBJ2-7, with TRBD1 identical over 8 bases. Germline CDR1 reads MGHRA; CDR2 reads YSYEKL. Unmatched junction bases numbered 6, after V lost 2 bases and J lost 3 bases. The CDR3 runs to 15 residues. CDR3 residues: CASSQPRTGRYEQYF. In DNA, the CDR3 is TGCGCCAGCAGCCAACCCCGGACAGGGCGCTACGAGCAGTACTTC.

The table lists this clonotype with a few counts. The rearrangement links TRBV12-3 or TRBV12-4 to TRBJ2-1, with 12 bases identical to TRBD2. CDR3 length equals 16 residues. V shed 6 bases, J shed 4 bases, and the junction held 7 bases outside the gene matches. CDR3 in amino acids: CASRPPTSGGYNEQFF. CDR3 DNA: TGTGCCAGCAGACCTCCGACTAGCGGGGGATACAATGAGCAGTTCTTC.

J is TRBJ1-1 and V is TRBV20-1, with unresolved D. The V end lost 5 bases, the J end lost 13 bases, and 20 bases lay between the germline ends. This CDR3 comprises 12 residues. Per the germline V gene, CDR1 is DFQATT and CDR2 is SNEGSKA (reference sequence). The CDR3 region has the DNA TGCAGTGCTTATAGACGACACCCTGGGGTTTTCTTT. Protein: CSAYRRHPGVFF.

This clonotype was seen many times. The CDR3 region has the DNA TGCGCCAGCAGCCAAGGGATGGGCAGGGGCCATCAAGAGACCCAGTACTTC. Its translation is CASSQGMGRGHQETQYF. The J gene is TRBJ2-5, the V gene TRBV4-1, with a tentative D call TRBD1 (6 bases). Trimming removed 1 base at V and 2 bases at J, with 17 bases between. This CDR3 comprises 17 residues. Germline V CDR1 and CDR2: MGHRA, YSYEKL.

This clonotype was recorded many times. This chain links TRBV19 with TRBJ2-3; D is unresolved. This CDR3 is built from 11 residues. The germline V gene encodes CDR1 LNHDA and CDR2 SQIVND (reference sequence). With 8 bases removed from V and 2 bases from J, the gap between germline ends came to 5 bases. The CDR3 loop is CASLLTDTQYF. The DNA of the CDR3 is TGTGCCAGTCTGCTCACAGATACGCAGTATTTT.

This clonotype has more than one count but fewer than ten. V usage is TRBV6-2 or TRBV6-3 and J usage is TRBJ2-7; 8 positions agree with TRBD1. Germline-derived CDR1 and CDR2 are MNHEY and SVGEGT. CDR3 length: 13 amino acids. V dropped 7 bases and J dropped 5; count of bases not matched to a gene: 7. In DNA form, the CDR3 reads TGTGCCAGCAACCTCGACAGGGGCGACGAGCAGTACGTC. This sequence encodes CASNLDRGDEQYV.

V is TRBV7-6 and J is TRBJ2-5, with D unclear. The CDR3 extends over 14 amino acids. CDR1 is SGHVS and CDR2 is FNYEAQ in the germline V gene. V gave up 2 bases and J gave up 4 bases, with 11 bases separating them. The CDR3, as DNA: TGTGCCAGCAGCTTATTGTGGGGATTAGAGACCCAGTACTTC. Encoded protein: CASSLLWGLETQYF. Filled out from reference TRBV7-6 and TRBJ2-5, the complete variable domain reads GAGVSQSPRYKVTKRGQDVALRCDPISGHVSLYWYRQALGQGPEFLTYFNYEAQQDKSGLPNDRFSAERPEGSISTLTIQRTEQRDSAMYRCASSLLWGLETQYFGPGTRLLVL.

This clonotype was counted once. The gene calls are TRBV24-1 and TRBJ2-1, with 7 positions matching TRBD2. The V gene end was trimmed by 7 bases and the J gene end by 7 bases; junction bases not matched to a gene: 9. This CDR3 is 14 amino acids long. Looked up from germline, CDR1 is KGHDR and CDR2 is SFDVKD. CDR3 DNA: TGTGCCACCAGGCCGGGGGGTCCGGGAAATGAGCAGTTCTTC. Translation: CATRPGGPGNEQFF.

This clonotype was picked up a small number of times. The J gene is TRBJ2-7, the V gene TRBV6-2 or TRBV6-3; no clear D gene. CDR1 and CDR2 from the germline V gene are MNHEY and SVGEGT. V lost 11 bases and J lost 2, with 19 bases in between. This CDR3 has 14 residues. The CDR3 spells CAARARPPPYEQYF. CDR3 DNA sequence: TGTGCCGCCAGAGCTAGACCTCCACCCTACGAGCAGTACTTC.

This clonotype was detected a few times. This rearrangement joins TRBV24-1 to TRBJ2-5; TRBD1 agrees at 8 bases. The germline gives CDR1 KGHDR, CDR2 SFDVKD. J was trimmed by 1 base and V by 3 bases; bases with no gene match: 3. The CDR3 runs 15 residues. The CDR3 loop reads CATSDIGQGQETQYF. The CDR3 nucleotides are TGTGCCACCAGTGATATCGGACAGGGCCAAGAGACCCAGTACTTC.

This clonotype was seen repeatedly, ten times or more. The rearrangement joins TRBV11-2 to TRBJ2-1, with D maybe TRBD2 (6 bases). The CDR3 extends over 16 amino acids. CDR1 is SGHAT and CDR2 is FQNNGV in the germline V gene. V lost 3 bases, J lost 0 bases, and 12 bases lay in between. CDR3 nucleotide sequence: TGTGCCAGCAGCTTGCGCGGGGACTCCTCCTACAATGAGCAGTTCTTC. Translated: CASSLRGDSSYNEQFF.

The V call is TRBV25-1, the J call TRBJ2-7; D is possibly TRBD1 (6 bases). Germline CDR1 MGHDK, CDR2 SYGVNS. V lost 7 bases and J lost 5, with 24 bases in between. This CDR3 has 16 residues. The CDR3 DNA is TGTGCCAGCACCCCTCGTTGGGCAGGGGACGTCAACGAGCAGTACTTC. Translation: CASTPRWAGDVNEQYF.

The chain has TRBV4-1 and TRBJ1-5, with TRBD1 matching 8 bases. This CDR3 is 17 amino acids long. Germline CDR1 MGHRA, CDR2 YSYEKL. V dropped 0 bases and J dropped 1; count of bases not matched to a gene: 5. The CDR3 sequence: CASSQEGWDRSNQPQHF. DNA of the CDR3: TGCGCCAGCAGCCAAGAGGGGTGGGACAGGAGCAATCAGCCCCAGCATTTT.